This record looks at one T cell receptor (beta chain) sequence and its context. As yet, its antigen is unknown. Naive cells were sorted as CD45RO-, CCR7+, CD27+ and CD95-. This entry is derived from a study of CXCR3-negative and CXCR3-positive naive CD8 T cells. Study outcomes and limitations: Sequencing showed both naive subsets with comparably high diversity, and memory CD8+ cells much lower.

UMI-labeled 5' RACE TRB cDNA libraries were prepared from the cells. TCRdb reprocessed the 5' RACE reads; each CDR3 protein has one entry and no DNA is given. This sample's table reports fewer than 50,000 distinct CDR3 sequences. This clonotype was obtained from a human donor in good health. Some clones in this sample may be carry-over from other donors' samples. The specimen was naive CXCR3- CD8+ T cells from blood. The subset was: CD45RO-CCR7+CD27+CD95- naive CD8+ T cells lacking CXCR3 (TNR3-).

The CDR3: CASSLFVGRASPSDYGYTF. This rearrangement joins TRBV7-9 to TRBJ1-2. CDR3 length equals 19 residues. Germline assignment: CDR1 SEHNR and CDR2 FQNEAQ (reference sequence).